The entry below describes one TCR beta chain. Its antigen is not known. This entry comes from a study of Ad26.COV2.S vaccination and SARS-CoV-2 variants. Study-wide background: Donor was in the COV1001 Ad26.COV2.S trial arm.

TCRdb's copy holds only in-frame clones and misses some; the assay was immunoSEQ multiplex PCR. This table has about 420,000 clones, roughly 90% appearing once. Indicated treatment: roughly 18 received Ad26.COV2.S at low or high dose, single or two shots; 5 received placebo; per-sample allocation not given. Sampling was performed 63 days after the first vaccine or placebo injection. The CDR3 extends over 14 amino acids. Looked up from germline, CDR1 is GTSNPN and CDR2 is SVGIG (reference sequence). Trimming removed 1 base from V and 3 bases from J, with 13 bases in between. General study results and limits: CD8+ and CD4+ T cells specific for spike reportedly responded with substantial breadth after vaccination.

The sample here was peripheral blood, taken in a trial of Ad26.COV2.S vaccine versus placebo. The receptor comes from a person between 18 and 65 years old who received the Ad26.COV2.S COVID-19 vaccine or a placebo. V is TRBV30 and J is TRBJ2-7; perhaps TRBD2 as D (6 bases). CDR3 bases: TGTGCCTGGAGTGACGGCCTGGGGGGCTACGAGCAGTACTTC. It translates to CAWSDGLGGYEQYF.